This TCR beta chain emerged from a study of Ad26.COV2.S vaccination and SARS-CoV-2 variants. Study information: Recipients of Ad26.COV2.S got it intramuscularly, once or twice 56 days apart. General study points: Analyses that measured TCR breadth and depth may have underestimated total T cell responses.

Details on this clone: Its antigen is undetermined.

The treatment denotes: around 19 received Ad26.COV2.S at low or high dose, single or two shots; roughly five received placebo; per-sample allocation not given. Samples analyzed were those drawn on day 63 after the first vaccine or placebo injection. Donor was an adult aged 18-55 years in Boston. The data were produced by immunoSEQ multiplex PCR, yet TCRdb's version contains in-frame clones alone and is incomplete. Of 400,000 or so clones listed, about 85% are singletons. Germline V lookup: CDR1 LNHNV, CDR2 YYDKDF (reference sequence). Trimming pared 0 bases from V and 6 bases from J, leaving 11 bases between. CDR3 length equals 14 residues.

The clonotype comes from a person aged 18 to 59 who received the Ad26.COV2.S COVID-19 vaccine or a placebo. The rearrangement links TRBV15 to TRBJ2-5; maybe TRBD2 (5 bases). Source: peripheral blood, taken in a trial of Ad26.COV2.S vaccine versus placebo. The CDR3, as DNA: TGTGCCACCAGCAGAGATCACGGGATTAAGACCCAGTACTTC. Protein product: CATSRDHGIKTQYF. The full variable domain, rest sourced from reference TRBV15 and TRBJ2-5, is DAMVIQNPRYQVTQFGKPVTLSCSQTLNHNVMYWYQQKSSQAPKLLFHYYDKDFNNEADTPDNFQSRRPNTSFCFLDIRSPGLGDTAMYLCATSRDHGIKTQYFGPGTRLLVL.